This T cell receptor beta chain was retrieved from a study of cytomegalovirus exposure and HLA in healthy donors. Study conclusions and caveats: It was confirmed in vitro that three of the CMV-associated chains were specific for CMV antigens. The study listed 164 cytomegalovirus-associated TCR beta chains. There were some public TCRs occurring in many donors, but most TCR sequences were rare. Reports described diagnosis of cytomegalovirus status by the classifier as highly specific and sensitive.

The table came from immunoSEQ multiplex PCR; TCRdb's copy has only in-frame clones and leaves some out. The sample carries 220,000 or so clones, more than 75% recorded once. CDR1 and CDR2 (germline): ENHRY, SYGVKD. V lost 6 bases, J lost 3 bases, and 14 bases lay in between. CDR3 size: 14 residues. About this clone: Its antigen is unidentified.

The receptor comes from a woman under 30 in good health and CMV-seropositive. This rearrangement joins TRBV10-3 to TRBJ1-1; a possible D gene is TRBD1 (6 bases). The specimen sequenced was PBMCs. CDR3 DNA sequence: TGTGCCATCAGCGACAGGAGAGGGGACACTGAAGCTTTCTTT. It yields the protein CAISDRRGDTEAFF.